The clone carrying this T cell receptor (beta chain) was found many times. Its antigen is not known. This sample stems from a study of T cell repertoires in cytomegalovirus infection. For the study at large: Public signatures in TCR beta pointed to CMV infection and matching HLA type. Findings and limits, study-wide: Ex vivo, HLA-C-restricted CMV-specific TCR beta clonotypes prevailed over the rest of the response.

Looked up from germline, CDR1 is SGHRS and CDR2 is YFSETQ. This CDR3 region has 13 residues. With 0 bases removed from V and 6 bases from J, the gap between germline ends came to 10 bases. TCRdb reprocessed the reads via MiXCR and lists one record per CDR3 protein. The data contain 200,000 to 300,000 distinct CDR3 sequences, roughly 9.1% of them singletons. The clonotype comes from a human donor in good health (CMV status not recorded). Some clones in this sample may be carry-over from other donors' samples. Material for sequencing was PBMCs. V usage is TRBV5-1 and J usage is TRBJ2-7; the D is unclear. The DNA for the CDR3 is TGCGCCAGCAGCTTGGGGTGGCCAGGCGAGCAGTACTTC. It is translated as CASSLGWPGEQYF.